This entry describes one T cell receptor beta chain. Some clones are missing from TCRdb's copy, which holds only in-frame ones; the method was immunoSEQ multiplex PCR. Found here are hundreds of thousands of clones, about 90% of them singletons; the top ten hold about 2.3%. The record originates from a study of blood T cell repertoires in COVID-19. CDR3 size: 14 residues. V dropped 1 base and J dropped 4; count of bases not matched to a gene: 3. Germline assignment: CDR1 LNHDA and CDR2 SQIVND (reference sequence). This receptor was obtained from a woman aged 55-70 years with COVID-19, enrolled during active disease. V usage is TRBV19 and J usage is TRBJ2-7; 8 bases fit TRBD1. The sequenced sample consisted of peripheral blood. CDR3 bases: TGTGCCAGTAGTATAGGGACAGGGAGATACGAGCAGTACTTC. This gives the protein CASSIGTGRYEQYF.